The 13 T cell receptor beta chains below were found in one sample sequenced in a study of cytomegalovirus exposure and HLA in healthy donors. Use of 60 Vbeta and 13 Jbeta primers characterized the PCR. TCRdb's copy holds only in-frame clones and misses some; the assay was immunoSEQ multiplex PCR. The sample yields fewer than 250,000 clones, approximately 83% seen once. The sample taken for sequencing was PBMCs. Receptors originate from a boy aged 2 to 9 in good health and CMV-seronegative.

V gene TRBV14 combines with J gene TRBJ2-3; possibly TRBD1 for D (6 bases). The CDR3 length is 14 residues. V was pared by 3 bases and J by 6 bases, with 13 bases between. CDR1 is SGHDN, CDR2 FVKESK, per germline. DNA for the CDR3: TGTGCCAGCAGCCATGGGGGCCCCGCGGATACGCAGTATTTT. Translating gives CASSHGGPADTQYF.

The rearrangement joins TRBV9 to TRBJ2-7; 12 bases match TRBD1. The CDR3 is made up of 15 amino acids. Germline V CDR1 and CDR2: SGDLS, YYNGEE. The V segment lost 0 bases and the J segment 6 bases; nucleotides outside the gene matches: 4. The CDR3 region is CASSVAGTGGFEQYF. The DNA for the CDR3 is TGTGCCAGCAGCGTAGCCGGGACAGGGGGCTTCGAGCAGTACTTC.

This chain uses TRBV11-2 with TRBJ1-5, with 9 nucleotides matching TRBD1. Per germline, CDR1 SGHAT and CDR2 FQNNGV. CDR3 size: 15 residues. V shed 1 base, J shed 7 bases, and the junction held 5 bases outside the gene matches. As DNA, the CDR3 is TGTGCCAGCAGCTTAGCCGGGACAGGGAGGCAGCCCCAGCATTTT. Protein product: CASSLAGTGRQPQHF.

This sequence joins TRBV7-9 and TRBJ2-6; no clear D. The germline gives CDR1 SEHNR, CDR2 FQNEAQ (reference sequence). This CDR3 has 14 amino acids. The V end was cut by 4 bases, the J end by 0 bases, with 4 bases between. The CDR3 DNA is TGTGCCAGCAGCTCCATCTCTGGGGCCAACGTCCTGACTTTC. Protein sequence: CASSSISGANVLTF.

The V call is TRBV5-4, the J call TRBJ2-5, with TRBD2 as a possible D gene (5 bases). The CDR3 covers 13 residues. Trimming took off 7 bases at V and 1 base at J, with 11 bases between the two ends. The germline V gene encodes CDR1 SGHNT and CDR2 YYREEE (reference sequence). Here the CDR3 DNA reads TGTGCCAGCCGAGGCGGGCTCCAAGAGACCCAGTACTTC. Protein product: CASRGGLQETQYF.

The chain joins TRBV7-9 to TRBJ1-2; TRBD1 matches at 7 bases. The V gene end was trimmed by 4 bases and the J gene end by 7 bases; junction bases not matched to a gene: 15. Germline V CDR1 and CDR2: SEHNR, FQNEAQ (reference sequence). The CDR3 is 16 residues long. The CDR3 loop reads CASSSEGDRLRTGYTF. CDR3 sequence (DNA): TGTGCCAGCAGCTCCGAGGGGGACAGACTAAGAACTGGCTACACCTTC.

The chain links TRBV4-2 to TRBJ1-6, with D possibly TRBD1 on 6 matching bases. Trimming took off 0 bases at V and 9 bases at J, with 9 bases between the two ends. The CDR3 is made up of 14 amino acids. CDR1 is LGHNA and CDR2 is YNFKEQ in the germline V gene. In nucleotides, the CDR3 is TGTGCCAGCAGCCAAGAGAAAGGGGGTTCACCCCTCCACTTT. Its protein is CASSQEKGGSPLHF.

The CDR3 is CSVEDRGRLDSGANVLTF. The CDR3 DNA is TGCAGCGTTGAAGATAGGGGGCGACTGGACTCTGGGGCCAACGTCCTGACTTTC. This chain uses TRBV29-1 with TRBJ2-6, with 7 bases lining up with TRBD1. This CDR3 spans 18 amino acids. V shed 0 bases and J 0 bases; nucleotides not matched to a gene: 8. The germline CDR1 and CDR2 sequences are SQVTM and ANQGSEA.

The chain employs TRBV11-2 and TRBJ1-4, with D tentatively TRBD1 (6 bases). The CDR3 consists of 16 residues. Germline lookup yields CDR1 SGHAT and CDR2 FQNNGV. Trimming pared 2 bases from V and 2 bases from J, leaving 12 bases between. The CDR3 coding sequence is TGTGCCAGCAGCTTACAAAGGACAGCTACTAATGAAAAACTGTTTTTT. This encodes CASSLQRTATNEKLFF.

The genes are TRBV7-9 and TRBJ1-1; TRBD1 might be the D (5 bases). Germline V gene sequence: CDR1 SEHNR, CDR2 FQNEAQ (reference sequence). V was shortened by 2 bases and J by 7 bases, with 14 bases between the two germline ends. The CDR3 covers 14 residues. The CDR3: CASSLNGGAVEAFF. The CDR3 DNA reads as TGTGCCAGCAGCTTAAACGGGGGAGCCGTTGAAGCTTTCTTT.

The V call is TRBV11-2, the J call TRBJ2-1; D remains unclear. CDR1 and CDR2 (germline): SGHAT, FQNNGV. The CDR3 contains 14 residues. Between the trimmed V and J ends, which lost 2 bases and 8 bases, there was a span of 13 bases. The CDR3 nucleotides read TGTGCCAGCAGCTTAAATCCCCTTCAGGATGAGCAGTTCTTC. This codes for CASSLNPLQDEQFF.

The chain employs TRBV19 and TRBJ2-4; weak D call: TRBD2 (7 bases). This CDR3 contains 16 residues. From germline, CDR1 is LNHDA and CDR2 SQIVND (reference sequence). V was shortened by 7 bases and J by 1 base, with 17 bases between the two germline ends. DNA for the CDR3: TGTGCCAGTATGGGGGGGGCCGGTTTGGCCAAAAACATTCAGTACTTC. It encodes CASMGGAGLAKNIQYF.

The chain carries TRBV5-4 and TRBJ1-3; no firm D call. CDR3 size: 15 residues. Trimming removed 9 bases from V and 0 bases from J, with 16 bases in between. Germline V lookup: CDR1 SGHNT, CDR2 YYREEE (reference sequence). CDR3 DNA: TGTGCCACCTCTCGGGAAGCAACCTCTGGAAACACCATATATTTT. This encodes CATSREATSGNTIYF.